The clone carrying this TCR beta chain was recorded many times. V lost 5 bases, J lost 1 base, and 9 bases lay in between. The CDR3 runs 14 residues. There were TCR beta CDR3 regions amplified from RNA transcripts. HTBI primers were the set used in a first-round RT-PCR of the TCR CDR3. A single record per CDR3 protein comes from TCRdb applying MiXCR to the multiplex PCR reads. The sample lists about 590,000 distinct CDR3 sequences, 13% to 15% occurring once. This sample stems from a study of T cells in Graves' hyperthyroidism and ophthalmopathy. Overall study: Peripheral blood samples were taken at initial diagnosis, prior to any treatment.

Sequencing was done on a sample of blood. The J gene is TRBJ1-5, the V gene TRBV12-3 or TRBV12-4, with a possible D match to TRBD1 (6 bases). The receptor comes from a woman under 30 with Graves' ophthalmopathy. CDR3 residues: CASSTGTSNQPQHF. CDR3 bases: TGTGCCAGCAGTACCGGGACAAGCAATCAGCCCCAGCATTTT.